This is a list of T cell receptor beta chains from one sample in a study of spatial heterogeneity in lung cancer. Each CDR3 protein is one row after TCRdb ran MiXCR on the 5' RACE reads. The sample contains about 94,000 distinct CDR3 sequences, approximately 19% of which appear only once. The starting material was PBMCs, obtained at follow-up. These receptors were obtained from a male donor with early-stage non-small cell lung cancer. Both conserved end residues are part of each CDR3. D genes are given only for firm matches. Size is omitted from some rows. Given values are once, few, many or a class for expanded clones.

abundance: NA; j_gene: TRBJ2-2; v_gene: TRBV11-3; d_gene: NA; CDR3aa: CASSPGDGELFF; CDR3nt: TGTGCCAGCAGCCCAGGGGACGGGGAGCTGTTTTTT
abundance: NA; j_gene: TRBJ2-3; v_gene: TRBV9; d_gene: TRBD2; CDR3aa: CASSPREGLASVDTQYF; CDR3nt: TGTGCCAGCAGCCCCAGGGAGGGACTAGCCAGTGTAGATACGCAGTATTTT
abundance: many; j_gene: TRBJ1-1; v_gene: TRBV10-3; d_gene: NA; CDR3aa: CAISGSGVAEAFF; CDR3nt: TGTGCCATCAGTGGGTCAGGAGTGGCTGAAGCTTTCTTT
abundance: NA; j_gene: TRBJ2-4; v_gene: TRBV25-1; d_gene: NA; CDR3aa: CASSPGPKNIQYF; CDR3nt: TGTGCCAGCAGCCCCGGACCCAAAAACATTCAGTACTTC
abundance: NA; j_gene: TRBJ2-5; v_gene: TRBV7-9; d_gene: NA; CDR3aa: CASSLEVRGYQETQYF; CDR3nt: TGTGCCAGCAGCTTAGAGGTTAGGGGGTACCAAGAGACCCAGTACTTC
abundance: NA; j_gene: TRBJ2-1; v_gene: TRBV7-8; d_gene: NA; CDR3aa: CASSPLGWGAYNEQFF; CDR3nt: TGTGCCAGCAGCCCGCTGGGCTGGGGGGCCTACAATGAGCAGTTCTTC
abundance: few; j_gene: TRBJ2-3; v_gene: TRBV7-2; d_gene: NA; CDR3aa: CASSLEHLSTDTQYF; CDR3nt: TGTGCCAGCAGCTTAGAGCACTTATCCACAGATACGCAGTATTTT
abundance: NA; j_gene: TRBJ2-3; v_gene: TRBV4-3; d_gene: TRBD1; CDR3aa: CASSHGLLNRGRGADTQYF; CDR3nt: TGCGCCAGCAGCCACGGCCTTCTGAACAGGGGGCGCGGCGCAGATACGCAGTATTTT
abundance: NA; j_gene: TRBJ2-3; v_gene: TRBV5-6; d_gene: NA; CDR3aa: CASSFRTLYTDTQYF; CDR3nt: TGTGCCAGCAGCTTTAGGACTTTATACACAGATACGCAGTATTTT
abundance: NA; j_gene: TRBJ1-6; v_gene: TRBV2; d_gene: NA; CDR3aa: CASSETNSPLHF; CDR3nt: TGTGCCAGCAGTGAGACCAATTCACCCCTCCACTTT
abundance: many; j_gene: TRBJ2-5; v_gene: TRBV29-1; d_gene: TRBD1; CDR3aa: CTIRGPKETQYF; CDR3nt: TGCACCATCAGGGGGCCTAAAGAGACCCAGTACTTC
abundance: few; j_gene: TRBJ2-5; v_gene: TRBV6-6; d_gene: NA; CDR3aa: CASSTYRVSGETQYF; CDR3nt: TGTGCCAGCAGCACCTACAGGGTGTCAGGGGAGACCCAGTACTTC
abundance: few; j_gene: TRBJ1-4; v_gene: TRBV4-1; d_gene: TRBD1; CDR3aa: CASSPRGQGVEKLFF; CDR3nt: TGCGCCAGCAGCCCTAGGGGACAGGGGGTTGAAAAACTGTTTTTT
abundance: few; j_gene: TRBJ2-5; v_gene: TRBV2; d_gene: NA; CDR3aa: CASSEQETQYF; CDR3nt: TGTGCCAGCAGCGAACAGGAGACCCAGTACTTC
abundance: few; j_gene: TRBJ1-1; v_gene: TRBV3-1; d_gene: NA; CDR3aa: CASSRLAWDTEAFF; CDR3nt: TGTGCCAGCAGCCGTCTGGCATGGGACACTGAAGCTTTCTTT
abundance: few; j_gene: TRBJ2-4; v_gene: TRBV19; d_gene: TRBD1; CDR3aa: CASSVGQGENIQYF; CDR3nt: TGTGCCAGTAGTGTGGGACAGGGTGAAAACATTCAGTACTTC
abundance: NA; j_gene: TRBJ1-6; v_gene: TRBV30; d_gene: TRBD1; CDR3aa: CAWSVRDSDSPLHF; CDR3nt: TGTGCCTGGAGTGTACGGGACAGTGATTCACCCCTCCACTTT
abundance: many; j_gene: TRBJ2-2; v_gene: TRBV5-4; d_gene: NA; CDR3aa: CASSLYSAGVGELFF; CDR3nt: TGTGCCAGCAGCTTGTATAGCGCGGGTGTGGGGGAGCTGTTTTTT
abundance: few; j_gene: TRBJ2-5; v_gene: TRBV13; d_gene: TRBD2; CDR3aa: CASSTRGLARKTQYF; CDR3nt: TGTGCCAGCAGCACGCGGGGACTAGCGAGGAAGACCCAGTACTTC
abundance: many; j_gene: TRBJ2-3; v_gene: TRBV5-1; d_gene: NA; CDR3aa: CASTSSQVTDTQYF; CDR3nt: TGCGCCAGCACCTCTTCCCAGGTTACAGATACGCAGTATTTT
abundance: few; j_gene: TRBJ2-2; v_gene: TRBV3-1; d_gene: TRBD2; CDR3aa: CASSHRGQRGLAGGTGELFF; CDR3nt: TGTGCCAGCAGCCATAGGGGACAAAGGGGTTTAGCGGGAGGCACCGGGGAGCTGTTTTTT
abundance: few; j_gene: TRBJ1-1; v_gene: TRBV12-3/TRBV12-4; d_gene: NA; CDR3aa: CASSFSRSVNTEAFF; CDR3nt: TGTGCCAGCAGTTTTTCCCGGTCCGTGAACACTGAAGCTTTCTTT
abundance: many; j_gene: TRBJ2-3; v_gene: TRBV27; d_gene: NA; CDR3aa: CATGPGTWEFFPDTQYF; CDR3nt: TGTGCCACCGGCCCCGGGACATGGGAATTTTTTCCAGATACGCAGTATTTT